The 17 T cell receptor beta chains in this list originate from one sample, sequenced in a study of patients and donors after allogeneic stem cell transplantation. TCRdb reprocessed the RT-PCR reads with MiXCR, giving one entry per CDR3 protein. In the table there are 37,000 or so distinct CDR3 sequences, about 31% of which are singletons. Sample: blood, either unsorted or a sorted T cell fraction (not recorded which). The receptors derive from a human donor who was either an allogeneic HSCT recipient or a stem cell or donor lymphocyte infusion donor (not recorded which). It is not recorded whose cells these are; they may come from a transplant donor.

This clonotype was seen only a few times. V and J are TRBV7-2 and TRBJ2-3; D not resolved. Germline V gene data show CDR1 as SGHTA and CDR2 as FQGNSA. V lost 3 bases and J 0 bases, leaving 7 bases between the germline ends. The CDR3 has 14 residues. The DNA for the CDR3 is TGTGCCAGCAGCTTTGTCACAAGCACAGATACGCAGTATTTT. Protein product: CASSFVTSTDTQYF.

The J gene is TRBJ2-7, the V gene TRBV24-1, with 7 bases lining up with TRBD1. Trimming at V came to 6 bases and at J to 3 bases, leaving 7 bases not matched to a gene. Germline V gene sequence: CDR1 KGHDR, CDR2 SFDVKD. The CDR3 totals 14 residues. CDR3 residues: CATSLGGPYYEQYF. The CDR3 DNA reads as TGTGCCACCAGTCTAGGGGGCCCATACTACGAGCAGTACTTC.

The genes are TRBV28 and TRBJ2-7; D gene uncertain. CDR3 length equals 13 residues. From germline, CDR1 is MDHEN and CDR2 SYDVKM. Trimming shortened V by 5 bases and J by 4 bases, and 12 bases separated the two germline ends. The CDR3 DNA reads TGTGCCAGCAGTCGCCCTGAAGCGTACGAGCAGTACTTC. Encoded protein: CASSRPEAYEQYF.

The genes are TRBV12-3 or TRBV12-4 and TRBJ2-5; TRBD1 matches at 7 bases. The CDR3 consists of 16 residues. With 2 bases clipped from V and 5 bases from J, the junction kept 11 bases outside the gene matches. CDR3: CASSLRGRPGRETQYF. The CDR3 bases are TGTGCCAGCAGTTTAAGGGGGCGCCCCGGCAGGGAGACCCAGTACTTC.

Ten or more counts support this clonotype. The genes are TRBV7-8 and TRBJ1-1, with D possibly matching TRBD1 (5 bases). Germline V lookup: CDR1 SGHVS, CDR2 FQNEAQ. V lost 4 bases to trimming and J lost 8 bases, with 11 bases between them. This CDR3 is built from 12 residues. CDR3: CASSSGEGEAFF. DNA for the CDR3: TGTGCCAGCAGCTCCGGGGAGGGGGAAGCTTTCTTT.

This clonotype was counted at least ten times. This chain connects TRBV5-1 to TRBJ1-1; D unclear. The V end was cut by 0 bases, the J end by 0 bases, with 9 bases between. CDR3 length equals 15 residues. Germline CDR1 SGHRS, CDR2 YFSETQ. This chain's CDR3 is CASSLVPVMNTEAFF. The CDR3 DNA is TGCGCCAGCAGCTTGGTGCCGGTTATGAACACTGAAGCTTTCTTT.

The gene calls are TRBV12-3 or TRBV12-4 and TRBJ1-6; no definite D call. This CDR3 is built from 13 residues. Trimming took off 8 bases at V and 4 bases at J, with 9 bases between the two ends. CDR3 DNA: TGTGCCAGCTCCCCACCTTATAATTCACCCCTCCACTTT. It specifies CASSPPYNSPLHF.

This clonotype has just a few counts. The J gene is TRBJ1-6, the V gene TRBV7-9; D perhaps matches TRBD1 (6 bases). Germline CDR1 and CDR2: SEHNR and FQNEAQ (reference sequence). The V end lost 2 bases, the J end lost 0 bases, and 11 bases lay between the germline ends. This CDR3 spans 17 amino acids. The CDR3 sequence: CASSLRGQSSYNSPLHF. The CDR3 DNA reads TGTGCCAGCAGCTTACGCGGACAGAGCTCCTATAATTCACCCCTCCACTTT.

V and J are TRBV4-3 and TRBJ1-2; no clear D. CDR3 length: 14 residues. Trimming shortened V by 1 base and J by 4 bases, and 10 bases separated the two germline ends. Looked up from germline, CDR1 is LGHNA and CDR2 is YSLEER. The CDR3 DNA is TGCGCCAGCAGCCAAGGAGGAGTGGGCTATGGCTACACCTTC. The encoded protein is CASSQGGVGYGYTF.

The chain uses TRBV28 and TRBJ2-5; the D call may be TRBD1 or TRBD2 (6 bases each). This CDR3 region has 15 residues. The V gene lost 3 bases and the J gene lost 1 base, with 12 bases spanning the gap. Germline V CDR1 and CDR2: MDHEN, SYDVKM. The CDR3 region has the DNA TGTGCCAGCAGTTTTTCGGGGGCCGGCCAAGAGACCCAGTACTTC. Translation: CASSFSGAGQETQYF.

The V and J genes are TRBV29-1 and TRBJ1-1; D might be TRBD1 (5 bases). V shed 3 bases and J shed 3 bases, with 17 bases lying between them. Germline CDR1 is SQVTM and CDR2 is ANQGSEA. The length of the CDR3 is 15 residues. CDR3 residues: CSVDHNRPSYTEAFF. The CDR3 DNA is TGCAGCGTTGACCATAACAGGCCCTCCTACACTGAAGCTTTCTTT.

The chain is built from TRBV12-3 or TRBV12-4 and TRBJ2-5, with D possibly being TRBD1 (5 bases). V was shortened by 3 bases and J by 5 bases, with 10 bases between the two germline ends. This CDR3 is 13 amino acids long. CDR3 residues: CASSFAGWETQYF. The CDR3 bases are TGTGCCAGCAGTTTTGCAGGGTGGGAGACCCAGTACTTC.

This clonotype was counted many times. The chain employs TRBV20-1 and TRBJ2-2; TRBD2 agrees at 9 bases. The CDR3 has 15 residues. V shed 2 bases and J 4 bases; nucleotides not matched to a gene: 5. Germline V gene data show CDR1 as DFQATT and CDR2 as SNEGSKA (reference sequence). CDR3 bases: TGCAGTGCTAGACTAGCGGGGCCGGGCACCGGGGAGCTGTTTTTT. Encoded protein: CSARLAGPGTGELFF.

The chain couples TRBV5-6 to TRBJ2-3; 8 bases align to TRBD1. With V trimmed by 0 bases and J by 4 bases, 4 bases remained unmatched. The CDR3 has 15 amino acids. Germline V CDR1 and CDR2: SGHDT, YYEEEE. The CDR3 nucleotides read TGTGCCAGCAGCTTGGCGGGACAGGTTGCAGATACGCAGTATTTT. Residues: CASSLAGQVADTQYF.

This clonotype has more than one count but fewer than ten. The chain is built from TRBV6-5 and TRBJ2-7, with D unclear. CDR1 is MNHEY and CDR2 is SVGAGI in the germline V gene. The length of the CDR3 is 13 residues. Trimming removed 5 bases from V and 4 bases from J, with 12 bases in between. Written as DNA, the CDR3 is TGTGCCAGCAGTACACCCTTTTCATACGAGCAGTACTTC. Translation gives CASSTPFSYEQYF.

This chain links TRBV7-2 with TRBJ1-2; D gene unclear. The V end was cut by 1 base, the J end by 3 bases, with 9 bases between. The CDR3 runs to 14 residues. Germline V CDR1 and CDR2: SGHTA, FQGNSA. The CDR3 nucleotides are TGTGCCAGCAGCTTAGGGCTGAACCACTATGGCTACACCTTC. Translation: CASSLGLNHYGYTF.

This chain uses TRBV29-1 with TRBJ2-4, with D hard to call. Germline V gene data show CDR1 as SQVTM and CDR2 as ANQGSEA. The CDR3 spans 17 residues. V lost 4 bases and J 1 base, leaving 20 bases between the germline ends. The chain's CDR3 is CSVVGKLRYPAKNIQYF. The CDR3 bases are TGCAGCGTTGTAGGGAAATTGCGATACCCGGCCAAAAACATTCAGTACTTC.